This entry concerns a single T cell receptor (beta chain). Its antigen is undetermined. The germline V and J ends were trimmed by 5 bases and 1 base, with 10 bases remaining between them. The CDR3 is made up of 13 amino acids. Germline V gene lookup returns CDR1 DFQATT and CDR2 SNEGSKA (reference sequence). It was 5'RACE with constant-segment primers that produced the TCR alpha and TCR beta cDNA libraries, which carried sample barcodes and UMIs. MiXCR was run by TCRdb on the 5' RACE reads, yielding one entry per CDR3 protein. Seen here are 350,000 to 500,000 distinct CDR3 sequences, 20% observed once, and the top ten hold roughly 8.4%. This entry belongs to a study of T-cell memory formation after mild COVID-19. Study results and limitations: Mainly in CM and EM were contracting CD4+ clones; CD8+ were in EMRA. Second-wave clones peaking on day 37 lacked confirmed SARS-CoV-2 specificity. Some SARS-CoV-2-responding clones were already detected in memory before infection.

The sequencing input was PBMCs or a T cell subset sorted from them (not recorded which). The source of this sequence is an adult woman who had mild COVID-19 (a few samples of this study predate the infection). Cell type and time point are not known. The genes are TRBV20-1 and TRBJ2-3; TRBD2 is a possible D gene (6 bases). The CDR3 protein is CSADPGGTDTQYF. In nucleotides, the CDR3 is TGCAGTGCTGATCCGGGAGGCACAGATACGCAGTATTTT.